This TCR beta chain appears in the sequencing data of a study of blood T cell repertoires in COVID-19. Across the study: Whether acute or convalescent, the COVID-19 samples came from the United States, Italy and Spain. The cDNA or gDNA used as material had been derived from T cells, B-cell-depleted T cells, or PBMCs.

Original processing notes: Amplifying reference gene primers gave estimates of nucleated cell counts. The assay was immunoSEQ multiplex PCR, and TCRdb's table has in-frame clones only and misses some. V and J calls and clone size are as listed in that table; D and trimming were resolved from the DNA. This sample has approximately 90,000 clones, with about 89% found just once. Between the trimmed V and J ends, which lost 2 bases and 3 bases, there was a span of 12 bases. Germline V gene data show CDR1 as SGHRS and CDR2 as YFSETQ. The CDR3 is made up of 14 amino acids. The chain couples TRBV5-1 to TRBJ2-7, with D perhaps matching TRBD1 (5 bases). The sample taken for sequencing was peripheral blood. The sequence was obtained from a human donor in a cohort sampled during active COVID-19. The CDR3 loop is CASSLGRVGYEQYF. As DNA, the CDR3 is TGCGCCAGCAGCTTAGGCAGGGTCGGCTACGAGCAGTACTTC.